This TCR beta chain was documented in a study of cytomegalovirus exposure and HLA in healthy donors (dated by TCRdb to 2016 to 2017). Regarding the research as a whole: According to an earlier analysis of a few hundred of the donors, some 180 million T cells yielded some 110 million unique TCR beta sequences and about 300 Gb of sequence data. Among some 400 genotyped donors of the cohort, an average of approximately 240,000 unique TCR beta nucleotide sequences were sequenced per donor, roughly 18% of them non-productive. Roughly five DR-DQ haplotypes were handled as single units for association and clustering because linkage in the cohort was strong. Besides the first cohort of more than 650 subjects, a separate validation cohort made up of 120 different subjects was used. Donor age, sex, ethnicity and CMV serostatus were compiled together with the repertoire data. Both class I and class II loci were covered by HLA typing, at four-digit resolution. To decide whether each TCR beta V gene segment behaved as functional or pseudogenic, an earlier analysis of fewer than 750 of the donors relied on high-throughput TCR beta sequencing. Of the approximately 400 genotyped donors, over 70% fell in the genetic ancestry cluster associated with self-reported Caucasian donors. The study aimed to test whether cataloging public T cell receptors could reveal signatures of past pathogen exposure. Genome-wide SNP genotypes for about 65% of the 666 donors were used in a later genetic analysis, which treated that subset as a discovery cohort. All discovery cohort repertoires had been generated using a single sequencing platform. Rather than using new phenotypic data, the later analysis identified candidate immune exposures from TCR beta sequences and from how often those sequences occurred across donors. A later analysis re-examined previously published TCR beta repertoires from hundreds of donors and added high-resolution HLA genotyping to investigate patterns of TCR occurrence. An early release that covered approximately 600 HLA-typed donors contained about 300 gigabases of sequencing data and tens of millions of unique TCR sequences. The number of donors typed differed by locus, with roughly 629-640 for A, B, C, DRB1 and DQB1, roughly 520 for DQA1, 600 to 610 for DPA1, and about 450 for DPB1. The study combined high-throughput TCR immunosequencing, statistical association of individual TCRs with disease status, and machine learning to predict cytomegalovirus infection status. The study used immunosequencing to profile the T cell repertoires of more than 650 subjects and linked those repertoires to cytomegalovirus serostatus.

Inclusive of the bounding cysteine and phenylalanine, the CDR3 is 13 residues long. This entry keeps only the CDR3 DNA: 39 bases, framed from base 1. Sequences SGHTA (CDR1) and FQGTGA (CDR2) are obtained from the germline V gene. V has 2 bases trimmed and J has 8 bases trimmed; junction bases matching no gene number 1. As for this clone: Which antigen it targets is not known.

Results the study describes overall, beyond this receptor: Roughly uniform sequencing depth across donors was assumed in presence/absence analyses, although this assumption may not hold. CMV serostatus was the only immune exposure information available for the cohort. The authors suggested that the approach could potentially be extended to other disease states and immunological phenotypes. Assigning TCR associations to individual alleles was difficult when HLA alleles, especially DR and DQ, strongly co-occurred. Only TCR beta chains were sequenced in this cohort, and the absence of alpha or paired-chain data limited detectable features. Specific HLA alleles were associated with 15,000 to 20,000 TCR beta sequences at a false discovery rate of 0.05 in a later analysis. A further reported finding was that TCR beta sequences accurately predicted the HLA-A and HLA-B alleles for most subjects in the first cohort. According to a later analysis, parvovirus B19, influenza, CMV and Epstein-Barr virus appeared linked to several top co-occurrence clusters. Because HLA typing was unavailable for some donors at each locus, only the typed subset was used in association tests. The classifier was reported to diagnose cytomegalovirus status with high specificity and sensitivity in both the original cohort and the validation cohort. Most TCR sequences were seen in very few donors, while some public TCRs were found in many individuals. An association between a missense DCLRE1C variant and V-gene and J-gene trimming of TCR beta chains was found in a later genetic analysis and replicated in an independent cohort. Linkage disequilibrium might explain the correlated functional status among segregating V segments, but an unknown experimental factor could not be ruled out. Three of the identified cytomegalovirus-associated TCR beta chains were confirmed in vitro to be specific for cytomegalovirus antigens. Some IMGT-functional V segments, including TRBV6-2 and TRBV6-3, could not be told apart with the 87-base-pair reads, so those segments were excluded. The study listed 150 to 200 TCR beta chains as associated with cytomegalovirus. A group of highly shared sequence variants was considered likely to be a technical artifact of the sequencing pipeline. Broadly in line with IMGT annotations, most TCR beta V segments showed up in productive rearrangements about 87% or about 30% of the time in an earlier analysis of roughly 590 of the donors. A later genetic analysis reported fewer N-insertions in productive TCRs among donors in an Asian-associated ancestry cluster than the roughly 720-donor mean. Roughly 15 rarely observed V segments, including chromosome 9 orphons, were excluded from the earlier analysis of just under 600 of the donors because counts were too low. A later analysis found that HLA-associated TCR beta chains were more clonally expanded and had lower generation probabilities than equally common non-associated chains. A later analysis found that TCR association rates varied across HLA loci, with DRB1 alleles showing the most associated TCRs and HLA-C alleles the fewest. A later analysis found that most CMV-associated TCR beta chains appeared HLA-restricted, with HLA associations seemingly driven largely by CMV exposure.

The cohort consisted of hundreds of healthy bone marrow donors. All cohort members were sampled while nominally healthy, although unrecorded immune exposures were likely present. The donor was CMV seropositive and was included in the group of 250 to 300 seropositive cohort members. A peripheral blood sample was provided by each donor, and peripheral blood mononuclear cells were used for TCR beta sequencing. Genomic DNA was extracted from the blood cell samples with the Qiagen DNeasy Blood Extraction Kit. The method behind the library was the immunoSEQ multiplex PCR assay. The multiplex PCR relied on a mix of 60 forward primers for TCR Vbeta segments and 13 reverse primers for TCR Jbeta segments. The CDR3 region of rearranged TCR beta genes was amplified from genomic DNA by a multiplex PCR assay. The amplified TCR beta libraries were sequenced on the Illumina HiSeq System as 87-base-pair reads. In the paper's pipeline: In a later analysis, 77 million or so unique TCR beta chains were counted across the approximately 640 repertoires, and roughly 11 million of these chains were shared by at least two donors. A nearest-neighbor algorithm error-corrected the raw reads and collapsed the reads into unique sequences, merging closely related sequences to remove PCR and sequencing errors. V, D and J gene segments were assigned by aligning CDR3 sequences to IMGT reference sequences. For a sequence to be retained, a match of at least six nucleotides was required to both a V gene segment and a J gene segment. Rearrangements were classified as productive when the CDR3 lacked stop codons and remained in frame with V and J, and all other rearrangements were classified as non-productive. Following IMGT convention, CDR3 was defined as the stretch from the second conserved V-encoded cysteine to the conserved J-encoded phenylalanine. Sequences without an unambiguous match to a single V gene segment were excluded from the earlier analysis of a few hundred of the donors. An earlier analysis of 550 to 650 of the donors classified V segments as functional when productive rearrangements were above 56.7% and as segregating when the standard deviation between donors was above 5%. A statistical classification framework was built to diagnose cytomegalovirus status from the catalog of TCR beta chain sequences. A later analysis assigned V and J genes by comparing TCR nucleotide sequences with IMGT/GENE-DB human TR gene sequences. Using the TCRdist pipeline, a later analysis assigned CDR3 sequences along with most-parsimonious VDJ recombination scenarios. In a later analysis, every TCR beta chain was defined by the combination of its CDR3 amino acid sequence and its V-gene family, and reads without a unique V-gene family were dropped. As a way to deal with suspected cross-contamination and a sequencing artifact, a later analysis dropped more than 500 nucleotide sequences that were highly shared and had low generation probability. A later analysis calculated a clonal expansion index for each public chain from normalized within-repertoire ranks of inferred template counts. In a later analysis, generation probabilities were computed with a VDJ recombination model fitted to out-of-frame rearrangements, and the resulting probabilities were checked against IGoR. A later analysis scored TCR-TCR, TCR-HLA and TCR-CMV co-occurrence with hypergeometric tests, applying a repertoire-size bias correction to TCR pairs. False discovery rates were estimated in a later analysis by permuting HLA or CMV assignments 20 times. In a later analysis, co-occurring TCRs were grouped using DBSCAN, and TCRdist sequence similarity was added for clustering within HLA-allele-positive subsets. For co-occurrence clustering, repertoires with fewer than 30,000 or more than 120,000 public chains were excluded, along with a handful of repertoires with anomalous nucleotide sharing. This immuneACCESS table, as held by TCRdb, lists in-frame sequences with V and J called but not all clones. Of the missing ones, under half trace to an unresolved V gene in checked studies; the others have no known cause. For V, J and clone size, that table is used; D and trimming come from the DNA. The table for this sample records 40,000 to 60,000 clones. The ten top clones hold roughly 25% of the sample.

The sequence joins TRBV7-3 to TRBJ1-4; 8 of the junction bases match TRBD1. The TCR comes from a man between 40 and 49 years old in good health and CMV-seropositive. Sequencing used PBMCs. The bases read TGTGCCAGCAGCTTAGGACAGGGCGAAAAACTGTTTTTT. Translated, this gives CASSLGQGEKLFF.